The 19 T cell receptor beta chains below were found in one sample sequenced in a study of radiation and T cells in renal cell carcinoma. Indicated time point: baseline pretreatment blood. Regarding treatment: 15 Gy SBRT to primary tumor, nephrectomy 4 weeks later. Some clones are missing from TCRdb's copy, which holds only in-frame ones; the method was immunoSEQ multiplex PCR. The sample includes about 91,000 clones, under 90% seen only once; the top ten take around 5.8%. Material: blood, obtained from a patient whose treatment included radiotherapy and nephrectomy. The source of these receptors is a man aged 60 to 69 with renal cell carcinoma.

J is TRBJ2-7 and V is TRBV5-1; 13 nucleotides align to TRBD2. This CDR3 is built from 16 residues. Germline V lookup: CDR1 SGHRS, CDR2 YFSETQ. V dropped 0 bases and J dropped 6; count of bases not matched to a gene: 6. The chain's CDR3 is CASSLVLGTSGIEQYF. The CDR3 DNA reads as TGCGCCAGCAGCTTGGTTCTTGGGACTAGCGGGATCGAGCAGTACTTC.

This chain links TRBV5-6 with TRBJ2-7, with TRBD2 as a possible D gene (6 bases). Trimming stripped 2 bases from V and 1 base from J, with 16 bases between. Germline V lookup: CDR1 SGHDT, CDR2 YYEEEE. The CDR3 runs 16 residues. The CDR3 region is CASSFSGLRLSYEQYF. The CDR3 DNA follows: TGTGCCAGCAGCTTTTCAGGACTAAGACTTTCCTACGAGCAGTACTTC.

The V gene is TRBV11-2, the J gene TRBJ2-7; D not certain. This CDR3 is 14 amino acids long. Trimming stripped 2 bases from V and 7 bases from J, with 15 bases between. Per germline, CDR1 SGHAT and CDR2 FQNNGV. CDR3 nucleotide sequence: TGTGCCAGCAGCTTAAGTCTAGGGCCATGGGAGCAGTACTTC. Residues: CASSLSLGPWEQYF.

V is TRBV5-1 and J is TRBJ2-1, with TRBD2 identical over 14 bases. The V segment lost 4 bases and the J segment 2 bases; nucleotides outside the gene matches: 8. Looked up from germline, CDR1 is SGHRS and CDR2 is YFSETQ. This CDR3 region has 18 residues. The DNA for the CDR3 is TGCGCCAGCAGCGTGGGACTAGCGGGGGATCCAACCTACAATGAGCAGTTCTTC. This encodes CASSVGLAGDPTYNEQFF.

V and J are TRBV19 and TRBJ2-1, with 9 bases matching TRBD2. The germline CDR1 and CDR2 sequences are LNHDA and SQIVND (reference sequence). The CDR3 has 17 residues. Trimming removed 4 bases from V and 1 base from J; junction bases left unmatched: 8. The CDR3 loop is CASSSFVAGVSYNEQFF. The CDR3 nucleotides read TGTGCCAGTAGTAGTTTTGTAGCGGGAGTATCCTACAATGAGCAGTTCTTC.

The CDR3 DNA is TGTGCCAGCAGTGAAGCCCACGCGCGAGGCGGGGAGCTGTTTTTT. Translated, it gives CASSEAHARGGELFF. V and J are TRBV2 and TRBJ2-2; D ambiguous. The V gene lost 0 bases and the J gene lost 7 bases, with 12 bases spanning the gap. The CDR3 is made up of 15 amino acids. From germline, CDR1 is SNHLY and CDR2 FYNNEI.

The J gene is TRBJ1-5, the V gene TRBV28, with D uncertain. Deletions cut 5 bases from V and 5 bases from J, with 7 bases between. Germline CDR1 reads MDHEN; CDR2 reads SYDVKM. The CDR3 is 12 amino acids. CDR3 loop: CASSPGYQPQHF. The CDR3 DNA is TGTGCCAGCAGTCCCGGATATCAGCCCCAGCATTTT.

This clone was seen once. V is TRBV4-3 and J is TRBJ2-1, with TRBD2 identical over 9 bases. The CDR3 loop spans 16 amino acids. Germline loops: CDR1 LGHNA, CDR2 YSLEER. V was pared by 0 bases and J by 7 bases, with 7 bases of the junction left unmatched. The CDR3 protein is CASSQEIAGVFNEQFF. CDR3 DNA: TGCGCCAGCAGCCAAGAAATAGCGGGAGTGTTTAATGAGCAGTTCTTC.

Of note for this clone: A read error may produce the germline difference seen at one junction end. The chain joins TRBV4-1 to TRBJ2-7, with 8 bases that match TRBD1. Germline CDR1 is MGHRA and CDR2 is YSYEKL. This CDR3 is 12 amino acids long. This CDR3 is CASSPRDRPKNF. The CDR3 DNA reads as TGCGCCAGCAGCCCCCGGGACAGGCCCAAGAACTTC.

This sequence joins TRBV29-1 and TRBJ2-7, with 8 bases aligning to TRBD1. CDR3 length: 12 amino acids. The J segment lost 5 bases and the V segment lost 7 bases, leaving 7 bases of the junction unmatched. Germline V gene data show CDR1 as SQVTM and CDR2 as ANQGSEA. CDR3 region: CSAETGADEQYF. The CDR3 DNA reads TGCAGCGCTGAGACAGGGGCAGACGAGCAGTACTTC.

The V and J genes are TRBV19 and TRBJ2-7; D perhaps matches TRBD2 (7 bases). The CDR3 is made up of 13 amino acids. The germline gives CDR1 LNHDA, CDR2 SQIVND (reference sequence). V was shortened by 11 bases and J by 0 bases, with 14 bases between the two germline ends. CDR3 amino acids: CAASRGASYEQYF. CDR3 coding DNA: TGTGCCGCTAGTCGGGGGGCCTCCTACGAGCAGTACTTC.

The chain links TRBV6-6 to TRBJ1-3, with 10 bases fitting TRBD1. With 5 bases clipped from V and 0 bases from J, the junction kept 4 bases outside the gene matches. Germline lookup yields CDR1 MNHNY and CDR2 SVGAGI (reference sequence). The CDR3 is 16 residues long. DNA for the CDR3: TGTGCCAGCAGTGGGACAGGGGTGGACTCTGGAAACACCATATATTTT. Its protein is CASSGTGVDSGNTIYF.

The chain links TRBV10-3 to TRBJ2-1; TRBD2 agrees at 14 bases. Per germline, CDR1 ENHRY and CDR2 SYGVKD. The CDR3 loop spans 18 amino acids. J lost 10 bases, V lost 4 bases, and 15 bases had no gene match. CDR3 nucleotides: TGTGCCATCAGTGGGTTTAGGACTAGCGGGAGGTCTGGTGAGGAGCAGTTCTTC. It yields the protein CAISGFRTSGRSGEEQFF.

The J gene is TRBJ1-2, the V gene TRBV30, with D perhaps matching TRBD1 (5 bases). Germline V gene lookup returns CDR1 GTSNPN and CDR2 SVGIG (reference sequence). With 3 bases removed from V and 4 bases from J, the gap between germline ends came to 18 bases. This CDR3 is 15 amino acids long. The CDR3 sequence: CAWRGDPRAPYGYTF. In nucleotides, the CDR3 is TGTGCCTGGAGAGGGGACCCTCGAGCCCCCTATGGCTACACCTTC.

The rearrangement uses TRBV4-1 and TRBJ2-1, with 12 bases that match TRBD2. The ends lost 0 bases at V and 0 bases at J; junction bases unmatched: 9. The CDR3 length is 20 residues. Germline V gene data show CDR1 as MGHRA and CDR2 as YSYEKL. The CDR3 bases are TGCGCCAGCAGCCAAGAGGCTAGCGGGAGGGTCCCTAGCTCCTACAATGAGCAGTTCTTC. Protein product: CASSQEASGRVPSSYNEQFF.

CDR3 nucleotides: TGTGCCAGCAGCCCGAGGGGGGATGAGCAGTTCTTC. Protein product: CASSPRGDEQFF. V gene TRBV5-4 combines with J gene TRBJ2-1, with D possibly called TRBD1 or TRBD2 (6 bases each). The CDR3 spans 12 residues. Germline CDR1 and CDR2: SGHNT and YYREEE (reference sequence). V was trimmed by 4 bases and J by 8 bases, leaving 10 bases between them.

This clone was seen repeatedly, ten times or more. The rearrangement uses TRBV27 and TRBJ1-2; TRBD1 agrees at 9 bases. The CDR3 spans 15 residues. CDR1 and CDR2 from the germline V gene are MNHEY and SMNVEV (reference sequence). J lost 4 bases, V lost 5 bases, and 8 bases had no gene match. The CDR3 DNA follows: TGTGCCAGCAGTCGTACAGGGGGCCCGGGCTATGGCTACACCTTC. Its translation: CASSRTGGPGYGYTF.

This clone was recorded only once. The chain has TRBV7-8 and TRBJ2-1; 15 bases are a match to TRBD2. The V segment lost 4 bases and the J segment 5 bases; nucleotides outside the gene matches: 3. The germline V gene has CDR1 SGHVS and CDR2 FQNEAQ. This CDR3 comprises 16 residues. CDR3 in amino acids: CASSSRTSGRDNEQFF. CDR3 DNA: TGTGCCAGCAGCTCCCGGACTAGCGGGAGGGACAATGAGCAGTTCTTC.

The gene calls are TRBV18 and TRBJ1-1, with D possibly TRBD1 on 5 matching bases. Germline CDR1 and CDR2: KGHSH and LQKENI. The V end was cut by 4 bases, the J end by 8 bases, with 8 bases between. The CDR3 has 11 amino acids. The CDR3 DNA follows: TGTGCCAGCTCACTTCGGGACGAAGCTTTCTTT. This translates into CASSLRDEAFF. Using reference TRBV18 and TRBJ1-1 for the parts outside the CDR3, the full variable domain is NAGVMQNPRHLVRRRGQEARLRCSPMKGHSHVYWYRQLPEEGLKFMVYLQKENIIDESGMPKERFSAEFPKEGPSILRIQQVVRGDSAAYFCASSLRDEAFFGQGTRLTVV.